The clone carrying this T cell receptor beta chain was observed once. Its target is unknown. Sequencing was performed with immunoSEQ multiplex PCR; in TCRdb, only in-frame clones are kept and a portion is missing. The sample has under 85,000 clones; more than 85% are singletons. These data originate in a study of OX40 agonist ivuxolimab in advanced cancers. CDR3 length equals 13 residues. Germline CDR1 reads MNHEY; CDR2 reads SVGAGI. The V end lost 7 bases, the J end lost 5 bases, and 14 bases lay between the germline ends. Study-wide points: Nonresponders, in some cases, also had low normalized T-cell clonal expansion. Within 6 weeks, CD4+ and CD8+ blood T cells expanded clonally at 0.1 to 3.0 mg/kg.

The sequence was collected from an adult with an advanced solid tumor such as melanoma, head and neck, liver or kidney cancer. The chain is built from TRBV6-5 and TRBJ2-5; the D gene is possibly TRBD1 (6 bases). The specimen was CD4+ or CD8+ T cells sorted from blood, collected in a trial of the OX40 agonist ivuxolimab. The CDR3: CASTRTARETQYF. CDR3 nucleotides: TGTGCCAGCACCCGGACAGCCCGGGAGACCCAGTACTTC.